The entry below describes one TCR beta chain. Its cognate antigen is unknown. The CDR3 has 14 residues. J was trimmed by 15 bases and V by 4 bases; bases with no gene match: 12. The V gene's germline CDR1 is SGHRS and CDR2 YFSETQ. The data derive from a study of radiation and T cells in renal cell carcinoma. Points from the study as a whole: Without pretreatment biopsies, baseline tumor clonotype presence was undetermined.

Clones were read by immunoSEQ multiplex PCR, and TCRdb kept only the in-frame ones, dropping some. The table records 94,000 or so clones, under 90% of them present only once. The time point here: baseline pretreatment blood. Treatment here: 15 Gy SBRT to primary tumor, nephrectomy 4 weeks later. The patient's renal cell carcinoma had clear cell pathology. The chain uses TRBV5-1 and TRBJ2-1, with 11 positions matching TRBD2. This TCR was recovered from a man between 60 and 75 years old with renal cell carcinoma. Sequencing used blood, obtained from a patient whose treatment included radiotherapy and nephrectomy. In DNA, the CDR3 is TGCGCCAGCAGCCTCCATAGCGGGAGGGCCGATTCGTTCTTC. Its protein product is CASSLHSGRADSFF.